This T cell receptor beta chain was observed in a study of shared clonotypes between healthy human individuals. This CDR3 spans 12 amino acids. The V gene's germline CDR1 is SGDLS and CDR2 YYNGEE. The germline V and J ends were trimmed by 7 bases and 7 bases, with 14 bases remaining between them. In this sample, this clone turned up once. Method: immunoSEQ multiplex PCR; TCRdb's copy keeps in-frame clones and lacks some. The data contain some 2,000,000 clones, approximately 96% of them seen just once; the ten biggest clones take up around 0.13%. The sequenced material came from naive CD4+ T cells sorted from blood. The sample's subset: CD45RA+ positively selected. The sequence came from a man aged 18 to 30 in good health. This sequence joins TRBV9 and TRBJ2-5; D remains unclear. DNA for the CDR3: TGTGCCAGCTCCCGGGCGGATGGGACCCAGTACTTC. Amino acids: CASSRADGTQYF.